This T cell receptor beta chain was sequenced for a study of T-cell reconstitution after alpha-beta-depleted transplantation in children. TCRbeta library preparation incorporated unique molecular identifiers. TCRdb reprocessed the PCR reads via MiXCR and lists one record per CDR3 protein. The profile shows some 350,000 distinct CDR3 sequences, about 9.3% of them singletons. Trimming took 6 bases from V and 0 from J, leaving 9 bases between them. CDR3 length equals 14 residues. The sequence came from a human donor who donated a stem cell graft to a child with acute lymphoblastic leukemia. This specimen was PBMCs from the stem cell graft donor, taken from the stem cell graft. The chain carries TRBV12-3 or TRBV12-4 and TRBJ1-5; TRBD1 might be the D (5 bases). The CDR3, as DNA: TGTGCCAGCAGGCCAGGGTATAGCAATCAGCCCCAGCATTTT. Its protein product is CASRPGYSNQPQHF.